Below, one TCR beta chain is given with its context. What it binds is unknown. Germline CDR1 is SQVTM and CDR2 is ANQGSEA. CDR3 size: 14 residues. Combining a sample-barcoded 5' primer with a J-beta primer mix, a second PCR ran for about 7 to 11 cycles. In TCRdb, the 5' RACE reads were re-called with MiXCR into one record per CDR3 protein. The table has over 1,200,000 distinct CDR3 sequences, roughly 59% seen once. The source of the sample is a study of blood T cells in healthy people across ages. Study information: Researchers report that template switching captured about one barcoded beta molecule per two T cells.

Roughly 10 milliliters of peripheral blood were drawn from each donor. Whole-study results and caveats: The diversity estimates, figures obtained from one million T cells, were considered underestimates. Aged donors had fewer naive CD4+ cells and lower diversity than long-lived donors.

The gene calls are TRBV29-1 and TRBJ2-5, with TRBD2 identical over 7 bases. Gene TRBJ2-1 matches the end of the DNA better, so the J call may be wrong. The receptor comes from a young man in good health. The sample taken for sequencing was blood. The CDR3 region has the DNA TGCAGCGTTGAGGGGAGGGGAGACCAAGAGACCCAGTTCTTC. Protein product: CSVEGRGDQETQFF.